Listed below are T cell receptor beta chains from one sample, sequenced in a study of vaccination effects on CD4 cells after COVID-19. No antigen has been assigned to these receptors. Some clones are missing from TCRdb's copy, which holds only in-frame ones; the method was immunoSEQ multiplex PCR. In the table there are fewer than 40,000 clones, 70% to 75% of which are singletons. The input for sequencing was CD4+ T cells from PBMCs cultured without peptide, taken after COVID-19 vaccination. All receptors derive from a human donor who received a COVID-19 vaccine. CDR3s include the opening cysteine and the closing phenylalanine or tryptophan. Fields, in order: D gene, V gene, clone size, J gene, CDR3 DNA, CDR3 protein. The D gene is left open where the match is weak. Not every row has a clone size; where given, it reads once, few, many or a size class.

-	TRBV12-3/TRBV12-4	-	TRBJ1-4	TGTGCCAGCAGTTTAGGTGGGCAGCTGAGGCTGTTTTTT	CASSLGGQLRLFF
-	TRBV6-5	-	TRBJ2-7	TGTGCCAGCAGTCTGGAGTTCGGGGAGCAGTACTTC	CASSLEFGEQYF
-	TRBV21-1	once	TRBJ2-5	TGTGCCAGCAGCAAGAGTCACAGGCCAGGCGGGGAGACCCAGTACTTC	CASSKSHRPGGETQYF
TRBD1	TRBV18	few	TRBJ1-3	TGTGCCAGCTCATGGACAGGGACGGGGAACACCATATATTTT	CASSWTGTGNTIYF
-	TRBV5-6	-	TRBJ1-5	TGTGCCAGCAGTCGACTCACTCAGCCCCAGCATTTT	CASSRLTQPQHF
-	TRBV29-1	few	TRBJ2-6	TGCAGCGTTGATGTGTCTGGGGCCAACGTCCTGACTTTC	CSVDVSGANVLTF
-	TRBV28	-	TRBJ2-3	TGTGCCACCGCTACAGACAGAGACACAGATACGCAGTATTTT	CATATDRDTDTQYF
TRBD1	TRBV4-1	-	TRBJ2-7	TGCGCCAGCAGCCAATCGGAACAGGGGGGCCTCTACGAGCAGTACTTC	CASSQSEQGGLYEQYF
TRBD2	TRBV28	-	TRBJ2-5	TGTGCCAGCAGTTCACGACTAGCGGGGATACAAGAGACCCAGTACTTC	CASSSRLAGIQETQYF
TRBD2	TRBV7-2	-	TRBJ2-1	TGTGCCAGCAGCGCCCGACTAGCGGGAGGCCGTGAGCAGTTCTTC	CASSARLAGGREQFF